These 5 T cell receptor beta chains originate from one sample sequenced in a study of T-cell memory formation after mild COVID-19. TCRdb reprocessed the 5' RACE reads with MiXCR, giving one entry per CDR3 protein. The sample holds about 140,000 distinct CDR3 sequences, around 15% seen once. The sample was PBMCs or a T cell subset sorted from them (not recorded which). Receptors were obtained from an adult woman who had mild COVID-19 (a few samples of this study predate the infection). Cell type and time point are not known.

This clonotype was counted only a few times. The V call is TRBV28, the J call TRBJ2-7, with 9 bases identical to TRBD1. This CDR3 contains 17 residues. CDR1 and CDR2 from the germline V gene are MDHEN and SYDVKM. The ends lost 5 bases at V and 2 bases at J; junction bases unmatched: 13. The CDR3 nucleotides are TGTGCCAGCAGTGGCACCGGGACAGGGCATTGGGCCTACGAGCAGTACTTC. Amino acids: CASSGTGTGHWAYEQYF.

This clonotype was found many times. The chain uses TRBV4-3 and TRBJ2-3; TRBD2 might be the D (5 bases). Trimming took off 2 bases at V and 0 bases at J, with 9 bases between the two ends. Germline V gives CDR1 LGHNA, CDR2 YSLEER. CDR3 length: 15 residues. CDR3 residues: CASSQRLYSTDTQYF. CDR3 sequence (DNA): TGCGCCAGCAGCCAAAGACTATACAGCACAGATACGCAGTATTTT.

The chain recombines TRBV20-1 with TRBJ2-3; 13 bases match TRBD2. Trimming took 4 bases from V and 0 from J; bases not matched to a gene: 1. Germline CDR1 DFQATT, CDR2 SNEGSKA (reference sequence). This CDR3 region has 15 residues. CDR3 DNA sequence: TGCAGTGCTAAGGGACTAGCGGGGAGCACAGATACGCAGTATTTT. The encoded protein is CSAKGLAGSTDTQYF.

This clonotype showed up just a few times. The gene calls are TRBV7-8 and TRBJ2-1; TRBD2 agrees at 7 bases. V lost 4 bases, J lost 0 bases, and 9 bases stayed unmatched. The CDR3 covers 17 residues. Germline V gene data show CDR1 as SGHVS and CDR2 as FQNEAQ. DNA for the CDR3: TGTGCCAGCAGCTCCCCTGGGCGGGGGAACTCCTACAATGAGCAGTTCTTC. This sequence encodes CASSSPGRGNSYNEQFF.

This clonotype was seen a handful of times. The V and J genes are TRBV3-1 and TRBJ2-3, with 7 bases identical to TRBD2. Germline V CDR1 and CDR2: LGHDT, YNNKEL (reference sequence). V lost 4 bases, J lost 6 bases, and 10 bases stayed unmatched. CDR3 length: 15 amino acids. The CDR3 sequence: CASSPGTTSSDTQYF. CDR3 bases: TGTGCCAGCAGCCCGGGGACTACCTCTTCCGATACGCAGTATTTT.